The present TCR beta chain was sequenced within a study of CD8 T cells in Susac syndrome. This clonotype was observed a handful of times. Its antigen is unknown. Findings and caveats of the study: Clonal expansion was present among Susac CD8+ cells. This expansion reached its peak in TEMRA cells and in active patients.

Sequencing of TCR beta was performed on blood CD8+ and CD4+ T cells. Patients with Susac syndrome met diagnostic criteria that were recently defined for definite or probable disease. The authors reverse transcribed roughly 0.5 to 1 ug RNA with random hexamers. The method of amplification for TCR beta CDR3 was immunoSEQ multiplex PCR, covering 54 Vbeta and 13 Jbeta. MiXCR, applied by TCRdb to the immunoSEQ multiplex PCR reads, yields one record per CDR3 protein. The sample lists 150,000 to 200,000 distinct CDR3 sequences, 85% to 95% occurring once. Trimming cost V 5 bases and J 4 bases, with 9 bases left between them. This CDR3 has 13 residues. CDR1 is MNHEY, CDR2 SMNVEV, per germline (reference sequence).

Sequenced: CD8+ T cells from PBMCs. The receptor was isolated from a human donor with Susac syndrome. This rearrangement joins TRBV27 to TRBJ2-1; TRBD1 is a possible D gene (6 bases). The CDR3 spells CASSPDSYNEQFF. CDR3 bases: TGTGCCAGCAGTCCGGACAGTTACAATGAGCAGTTCTTC.